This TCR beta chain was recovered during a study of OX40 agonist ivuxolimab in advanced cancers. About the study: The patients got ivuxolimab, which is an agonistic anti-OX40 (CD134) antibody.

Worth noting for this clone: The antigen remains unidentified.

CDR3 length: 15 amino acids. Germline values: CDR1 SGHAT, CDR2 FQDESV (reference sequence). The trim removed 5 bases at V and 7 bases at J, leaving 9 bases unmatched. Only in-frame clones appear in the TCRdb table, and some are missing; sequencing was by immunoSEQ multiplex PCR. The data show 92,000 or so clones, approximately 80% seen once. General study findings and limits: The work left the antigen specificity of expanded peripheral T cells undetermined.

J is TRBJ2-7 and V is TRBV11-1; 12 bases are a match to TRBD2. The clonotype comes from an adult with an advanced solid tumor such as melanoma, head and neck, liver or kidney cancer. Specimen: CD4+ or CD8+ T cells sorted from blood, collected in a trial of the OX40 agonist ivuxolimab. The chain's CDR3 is CASSRLAGDRREQYF. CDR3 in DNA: TGTGCCAGCAGCCGACTAGCGGGGGACCGTAGGGAGCAGTACTTC.